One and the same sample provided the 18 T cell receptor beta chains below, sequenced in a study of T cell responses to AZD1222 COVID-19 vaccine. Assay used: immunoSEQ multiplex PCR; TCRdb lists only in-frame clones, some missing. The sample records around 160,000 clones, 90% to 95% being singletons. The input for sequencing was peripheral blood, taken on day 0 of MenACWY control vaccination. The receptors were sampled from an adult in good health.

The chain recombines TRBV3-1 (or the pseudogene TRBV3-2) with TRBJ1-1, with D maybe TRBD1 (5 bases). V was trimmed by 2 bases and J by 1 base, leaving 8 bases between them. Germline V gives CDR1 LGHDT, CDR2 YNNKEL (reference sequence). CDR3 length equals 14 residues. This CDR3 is CASSQWGSNTEAFF. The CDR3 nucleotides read TGTGCCAGCAGCCAATGGGGCTCGAACACTGAAGCTTTCTTT.

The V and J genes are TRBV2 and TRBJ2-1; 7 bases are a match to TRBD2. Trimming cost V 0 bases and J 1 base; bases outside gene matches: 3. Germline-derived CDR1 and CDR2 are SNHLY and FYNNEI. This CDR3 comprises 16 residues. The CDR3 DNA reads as TGTGCCAGCAGTGAAGCGCGGGGGAAGTCCTACAATGAGCAGTTCTTC. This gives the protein CASSEARGKSYNEQFF.

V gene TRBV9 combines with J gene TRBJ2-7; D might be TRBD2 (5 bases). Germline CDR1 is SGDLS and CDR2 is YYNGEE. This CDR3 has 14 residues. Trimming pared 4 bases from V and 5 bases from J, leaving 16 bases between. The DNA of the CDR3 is TGTGCCAGCAGCTCTTTTTTGGGAGCAAACGAGCAGTACTTC. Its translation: CASSSFLGANEQYF.

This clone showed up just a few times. CDR3 in DNA: TGTGCCAGCAGAGATGGGGCCGGGGAGCTGTTTTTT. Translation gives CASRDGAGELFF. This chain joins TRBV6-5 and TRBJ2-2; D not certain. Trimming removed 6 bases from V and 6 bases from J, with 8 bases in between. CDR1 is MNHEY and CDR2 is SVGAGI in the germline V gene. The CDR3 covers 12 residues.

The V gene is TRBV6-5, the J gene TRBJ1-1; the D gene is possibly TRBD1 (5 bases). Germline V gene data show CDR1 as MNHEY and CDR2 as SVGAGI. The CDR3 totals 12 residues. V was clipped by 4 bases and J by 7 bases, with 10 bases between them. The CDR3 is CASSSQVNEAFF. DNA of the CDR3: TGTGCCAGCAGTTCACAGGTTAATGAAGCTTTCTTT.

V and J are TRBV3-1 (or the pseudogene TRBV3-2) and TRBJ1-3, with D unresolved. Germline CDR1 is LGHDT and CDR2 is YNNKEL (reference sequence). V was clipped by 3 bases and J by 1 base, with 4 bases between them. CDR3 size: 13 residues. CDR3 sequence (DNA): TGTGCCAGCAGCCACAGGTCTGGAAACACCATATATTTT. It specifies CASSHRSGNTIYF.

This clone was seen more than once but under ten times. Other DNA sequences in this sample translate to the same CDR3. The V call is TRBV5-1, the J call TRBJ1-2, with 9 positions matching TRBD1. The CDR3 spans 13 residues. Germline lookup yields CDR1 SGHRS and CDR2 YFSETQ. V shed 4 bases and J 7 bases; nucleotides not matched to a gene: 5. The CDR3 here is CASSPGQGLGYTF. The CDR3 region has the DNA TGCGCCAGCAGCCCGGGACAGGGCCTTGGCTACACCTTC.

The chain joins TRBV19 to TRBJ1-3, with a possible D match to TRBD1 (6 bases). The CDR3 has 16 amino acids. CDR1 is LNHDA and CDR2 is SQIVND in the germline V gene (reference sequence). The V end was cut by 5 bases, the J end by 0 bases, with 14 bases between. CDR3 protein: CASSVGQLLSGNTIYF. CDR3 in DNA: TGTGCCAGTAGTGTCGGACAGTTACTCTCTGGAAACACCATATATTTT.

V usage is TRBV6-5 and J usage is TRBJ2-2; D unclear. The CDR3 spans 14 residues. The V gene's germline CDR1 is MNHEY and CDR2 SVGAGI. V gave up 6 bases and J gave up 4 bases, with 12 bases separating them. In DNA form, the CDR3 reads TGTGCCAGCAGAACCGGGCCTTTCACCGGGGAGCTGTTTTTT. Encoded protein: CASRTGPFTGELFF.

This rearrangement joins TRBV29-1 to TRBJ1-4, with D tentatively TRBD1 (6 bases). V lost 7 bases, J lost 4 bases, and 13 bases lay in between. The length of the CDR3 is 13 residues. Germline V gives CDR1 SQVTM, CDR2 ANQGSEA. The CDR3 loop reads CSGAGGLNEKLFF. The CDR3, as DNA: TGCAGCGGGGCCGGGGGCCTTAATGAAAAACTGTTTTTT.

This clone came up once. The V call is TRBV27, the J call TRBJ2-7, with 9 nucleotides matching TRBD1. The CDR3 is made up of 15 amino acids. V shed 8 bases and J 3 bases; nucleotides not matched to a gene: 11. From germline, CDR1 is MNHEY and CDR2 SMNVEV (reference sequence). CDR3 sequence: CASGLSGTGYYEQYF. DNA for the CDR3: TGTGCCAGCGGACTCTCCGGGACAGGGTACTACGAGCAGTACTTC.

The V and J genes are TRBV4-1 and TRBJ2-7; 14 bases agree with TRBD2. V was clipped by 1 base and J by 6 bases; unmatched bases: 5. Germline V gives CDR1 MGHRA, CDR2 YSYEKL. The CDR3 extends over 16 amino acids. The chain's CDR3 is CASSQAPGLAGGEQYF. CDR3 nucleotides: TGCGCCAGCAGCCAAGCTCCAGGACTAGCGGGAGGCGAGCAGTACTTC.

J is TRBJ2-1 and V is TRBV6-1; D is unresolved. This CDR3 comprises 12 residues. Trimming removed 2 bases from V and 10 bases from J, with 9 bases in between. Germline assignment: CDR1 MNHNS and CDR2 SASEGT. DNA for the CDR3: TGTGCCAGCAGTGAATTGGGTGGGGAGCAGTTCTTC. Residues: CASSELGGEQFF.

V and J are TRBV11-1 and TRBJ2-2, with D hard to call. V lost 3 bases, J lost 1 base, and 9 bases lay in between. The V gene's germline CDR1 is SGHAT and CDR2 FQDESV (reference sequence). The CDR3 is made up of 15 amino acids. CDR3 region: CASSLMTRNTGELFF. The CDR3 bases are TGTGCCAGCAGCTTGATGACAAGGAACACCGGGGAGCTGTTTTTT.

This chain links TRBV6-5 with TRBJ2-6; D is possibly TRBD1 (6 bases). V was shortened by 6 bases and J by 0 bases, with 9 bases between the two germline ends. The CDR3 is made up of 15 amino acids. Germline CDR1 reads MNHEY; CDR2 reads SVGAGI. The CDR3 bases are TGTGCCAGCAGGGACAGCCCCTCTGGGGCCAACGTCCTGACTTTC. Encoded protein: CASRDSPSGANVLTF.

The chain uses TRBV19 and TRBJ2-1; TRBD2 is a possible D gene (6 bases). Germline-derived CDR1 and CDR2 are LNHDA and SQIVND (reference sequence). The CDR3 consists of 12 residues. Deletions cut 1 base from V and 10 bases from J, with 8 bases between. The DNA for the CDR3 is TGTGCCAGTAGTATAGGTGGGGGGGAGCAGTTCTTC. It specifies CASSIGGGEQFF.

The CDR3 here is CASSGVGGRSETQYF. CDR3 sequence (DNA): TGTGCCAGCAGCGGCGTCGGCGGGAGATCGGAGACCCAGTACTTC. The gene calls are TRBV9 and TRBJ2-5; 7 bases are a match to TRBD2. In germline, CDR1 is SGDLS, CDR2 YYNGEE. This CDR3 comprises 15 residues. Germline trimming cut 3 bases from V and 5 bases from J; bases unmatched to any gene: 10.

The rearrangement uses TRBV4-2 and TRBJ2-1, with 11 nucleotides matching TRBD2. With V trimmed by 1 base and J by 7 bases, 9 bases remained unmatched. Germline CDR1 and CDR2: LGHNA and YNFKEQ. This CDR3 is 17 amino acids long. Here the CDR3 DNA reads TGTGCCAGCAGCCAAGGAGGCGGCCTAGCGGGAGGTAATGAGCAGTTCTTC. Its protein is CASSQGGGLAGGNEQFF.